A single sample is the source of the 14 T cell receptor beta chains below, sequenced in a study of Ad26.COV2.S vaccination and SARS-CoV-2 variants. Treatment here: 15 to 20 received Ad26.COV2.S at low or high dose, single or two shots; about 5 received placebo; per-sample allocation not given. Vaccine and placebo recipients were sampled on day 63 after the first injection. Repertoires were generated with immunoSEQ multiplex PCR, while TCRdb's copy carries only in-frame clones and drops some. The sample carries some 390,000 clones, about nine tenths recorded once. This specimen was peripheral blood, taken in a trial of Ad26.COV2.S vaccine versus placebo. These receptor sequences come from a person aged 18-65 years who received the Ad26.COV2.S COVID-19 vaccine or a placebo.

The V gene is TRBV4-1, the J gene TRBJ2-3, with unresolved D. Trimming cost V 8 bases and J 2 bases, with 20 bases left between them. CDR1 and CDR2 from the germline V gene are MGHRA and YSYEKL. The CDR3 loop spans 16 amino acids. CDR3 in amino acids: CASRQVAETYTDTQYF. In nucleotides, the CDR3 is TGCGCCAGCCGGCAGGTGGCCGAAACCTACACAGATACGCAGTATTTT.

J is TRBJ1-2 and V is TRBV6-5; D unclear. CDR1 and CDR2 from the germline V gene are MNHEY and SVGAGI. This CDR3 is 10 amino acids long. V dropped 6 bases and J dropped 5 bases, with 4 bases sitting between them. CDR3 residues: CASSDYGYTF. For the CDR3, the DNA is TGTGCCAGCAGCGATTATGGCTACACCTTC.

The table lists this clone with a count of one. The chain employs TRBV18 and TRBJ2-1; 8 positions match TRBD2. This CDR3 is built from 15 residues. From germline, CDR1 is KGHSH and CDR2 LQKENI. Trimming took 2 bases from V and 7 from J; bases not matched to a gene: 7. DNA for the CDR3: TGTGCCAGCTCACCAGTAGCGGGATCGTCGAATGAGCAGTTCTTC. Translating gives CASSPVAGSSNEQFF.

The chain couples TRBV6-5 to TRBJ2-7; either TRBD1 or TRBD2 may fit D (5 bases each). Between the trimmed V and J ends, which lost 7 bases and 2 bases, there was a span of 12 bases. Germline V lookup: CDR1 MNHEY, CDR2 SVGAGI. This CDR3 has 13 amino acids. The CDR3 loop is CASTPGHTYEQYF. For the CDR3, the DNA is TGTGCCAGCACCCCGGGGCACACCTACGAGCAGTACTTC.

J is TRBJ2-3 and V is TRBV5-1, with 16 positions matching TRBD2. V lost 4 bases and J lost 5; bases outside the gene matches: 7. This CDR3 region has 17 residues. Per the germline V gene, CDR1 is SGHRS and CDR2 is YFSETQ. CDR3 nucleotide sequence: TGCGCCAGCAGCCCGGGACTAGCGGGAGGGGTAGAAGATACGCAGTATTTT. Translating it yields CASSPGLAGGVEDTQYF.

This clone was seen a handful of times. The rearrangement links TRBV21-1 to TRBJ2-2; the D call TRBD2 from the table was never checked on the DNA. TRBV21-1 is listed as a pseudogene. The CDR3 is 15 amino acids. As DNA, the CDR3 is TGTGCCAGCCCCCTAGCGGACTCGAACACCGGGGAGCTGTTTTTT. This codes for CASPLADSNTGELFF.

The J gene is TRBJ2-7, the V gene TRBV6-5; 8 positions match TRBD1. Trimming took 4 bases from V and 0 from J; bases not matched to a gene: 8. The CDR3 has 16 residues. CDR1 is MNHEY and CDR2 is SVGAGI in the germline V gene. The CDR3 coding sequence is TGTGCCAGCAGTTTAGCCCCGGGACAGGCCTCCTACGAGCAGTACTTC. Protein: CASSLAPGQASYEQYF.

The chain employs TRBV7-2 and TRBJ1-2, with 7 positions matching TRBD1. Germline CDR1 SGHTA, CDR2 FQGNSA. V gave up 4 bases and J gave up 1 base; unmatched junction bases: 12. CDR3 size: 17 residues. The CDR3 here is CASSYGTGAQLNYGYTF. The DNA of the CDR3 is TGTGCCAGCAGCTATGGAACAGGGGCGCAGCTTAACTATGGCTACACCTTC.

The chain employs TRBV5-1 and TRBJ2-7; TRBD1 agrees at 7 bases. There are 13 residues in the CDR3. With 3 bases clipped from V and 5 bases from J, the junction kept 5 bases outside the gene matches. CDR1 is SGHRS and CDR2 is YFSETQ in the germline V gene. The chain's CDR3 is CASSSQGMDEQYF. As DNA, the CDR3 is TGCGCCAGCAGCTCACAGGGGATGGACGAGCAGTACTTC.

The CDR3 spells CASRAALEVQAPKSREQYF. The CDR3 nucleotides read TGTGCCAGCAGGGCTGCCTTGGAGGTTCAGGCTCCTAAGTCCCGCGAGCAGTACTTC. This sequence joins TRBV9 and TRBJ2-7; D might be TRBD2 (5 bases). Germline CDR1 and CDR2: SGDLS and YYNGEE. V lost 5 bases to trimming and J lost 6 bases, with 33 bases between them. The CDR3 is 19 residues long.

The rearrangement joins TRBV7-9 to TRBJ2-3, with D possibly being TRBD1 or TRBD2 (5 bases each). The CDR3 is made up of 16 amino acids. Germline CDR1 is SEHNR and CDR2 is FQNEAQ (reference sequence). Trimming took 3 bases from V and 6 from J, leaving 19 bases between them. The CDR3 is CASSLRGPLGADTQYF. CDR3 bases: TGTGCCAGCAGCTTGAGGGGACCCCTAGGGGCTGATACGCAGTATTTT. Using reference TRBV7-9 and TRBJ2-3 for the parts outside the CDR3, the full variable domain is DTGVSQNPRHKITKRGQNVTFRCDPISEHNRLYWYRQTLGQGPEFLTYFQNEAQLEKSRLLSDRFSAERPKGSFSTLEIQRTEQGDSAMYLCASSLRGPLGADTQYFGPGTRLTVL.

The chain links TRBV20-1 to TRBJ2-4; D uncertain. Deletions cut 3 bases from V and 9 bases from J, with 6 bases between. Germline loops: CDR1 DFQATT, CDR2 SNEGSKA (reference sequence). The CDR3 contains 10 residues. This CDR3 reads CSAREVIQYF. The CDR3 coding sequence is TGCAGTGCTAGGGAAGTCATTCAGTACTTC.

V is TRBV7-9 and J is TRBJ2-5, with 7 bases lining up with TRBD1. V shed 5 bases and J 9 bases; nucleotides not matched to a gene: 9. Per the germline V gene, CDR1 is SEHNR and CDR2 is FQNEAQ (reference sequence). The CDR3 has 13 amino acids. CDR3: CASSADQGQAQYF. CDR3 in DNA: TGTGCCAGCAGCGCCGACCAAGGACAGGCCCAGTACTTC.

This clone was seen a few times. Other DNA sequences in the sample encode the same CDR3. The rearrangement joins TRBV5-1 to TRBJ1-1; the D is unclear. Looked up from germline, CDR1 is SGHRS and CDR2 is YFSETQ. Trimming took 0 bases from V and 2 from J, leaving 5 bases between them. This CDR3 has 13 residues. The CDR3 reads CASSLGGNTEAFF. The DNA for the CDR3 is TGCGCCAGCAGCTTGGGGGGAAACACTGAAGCTTTCTTT.